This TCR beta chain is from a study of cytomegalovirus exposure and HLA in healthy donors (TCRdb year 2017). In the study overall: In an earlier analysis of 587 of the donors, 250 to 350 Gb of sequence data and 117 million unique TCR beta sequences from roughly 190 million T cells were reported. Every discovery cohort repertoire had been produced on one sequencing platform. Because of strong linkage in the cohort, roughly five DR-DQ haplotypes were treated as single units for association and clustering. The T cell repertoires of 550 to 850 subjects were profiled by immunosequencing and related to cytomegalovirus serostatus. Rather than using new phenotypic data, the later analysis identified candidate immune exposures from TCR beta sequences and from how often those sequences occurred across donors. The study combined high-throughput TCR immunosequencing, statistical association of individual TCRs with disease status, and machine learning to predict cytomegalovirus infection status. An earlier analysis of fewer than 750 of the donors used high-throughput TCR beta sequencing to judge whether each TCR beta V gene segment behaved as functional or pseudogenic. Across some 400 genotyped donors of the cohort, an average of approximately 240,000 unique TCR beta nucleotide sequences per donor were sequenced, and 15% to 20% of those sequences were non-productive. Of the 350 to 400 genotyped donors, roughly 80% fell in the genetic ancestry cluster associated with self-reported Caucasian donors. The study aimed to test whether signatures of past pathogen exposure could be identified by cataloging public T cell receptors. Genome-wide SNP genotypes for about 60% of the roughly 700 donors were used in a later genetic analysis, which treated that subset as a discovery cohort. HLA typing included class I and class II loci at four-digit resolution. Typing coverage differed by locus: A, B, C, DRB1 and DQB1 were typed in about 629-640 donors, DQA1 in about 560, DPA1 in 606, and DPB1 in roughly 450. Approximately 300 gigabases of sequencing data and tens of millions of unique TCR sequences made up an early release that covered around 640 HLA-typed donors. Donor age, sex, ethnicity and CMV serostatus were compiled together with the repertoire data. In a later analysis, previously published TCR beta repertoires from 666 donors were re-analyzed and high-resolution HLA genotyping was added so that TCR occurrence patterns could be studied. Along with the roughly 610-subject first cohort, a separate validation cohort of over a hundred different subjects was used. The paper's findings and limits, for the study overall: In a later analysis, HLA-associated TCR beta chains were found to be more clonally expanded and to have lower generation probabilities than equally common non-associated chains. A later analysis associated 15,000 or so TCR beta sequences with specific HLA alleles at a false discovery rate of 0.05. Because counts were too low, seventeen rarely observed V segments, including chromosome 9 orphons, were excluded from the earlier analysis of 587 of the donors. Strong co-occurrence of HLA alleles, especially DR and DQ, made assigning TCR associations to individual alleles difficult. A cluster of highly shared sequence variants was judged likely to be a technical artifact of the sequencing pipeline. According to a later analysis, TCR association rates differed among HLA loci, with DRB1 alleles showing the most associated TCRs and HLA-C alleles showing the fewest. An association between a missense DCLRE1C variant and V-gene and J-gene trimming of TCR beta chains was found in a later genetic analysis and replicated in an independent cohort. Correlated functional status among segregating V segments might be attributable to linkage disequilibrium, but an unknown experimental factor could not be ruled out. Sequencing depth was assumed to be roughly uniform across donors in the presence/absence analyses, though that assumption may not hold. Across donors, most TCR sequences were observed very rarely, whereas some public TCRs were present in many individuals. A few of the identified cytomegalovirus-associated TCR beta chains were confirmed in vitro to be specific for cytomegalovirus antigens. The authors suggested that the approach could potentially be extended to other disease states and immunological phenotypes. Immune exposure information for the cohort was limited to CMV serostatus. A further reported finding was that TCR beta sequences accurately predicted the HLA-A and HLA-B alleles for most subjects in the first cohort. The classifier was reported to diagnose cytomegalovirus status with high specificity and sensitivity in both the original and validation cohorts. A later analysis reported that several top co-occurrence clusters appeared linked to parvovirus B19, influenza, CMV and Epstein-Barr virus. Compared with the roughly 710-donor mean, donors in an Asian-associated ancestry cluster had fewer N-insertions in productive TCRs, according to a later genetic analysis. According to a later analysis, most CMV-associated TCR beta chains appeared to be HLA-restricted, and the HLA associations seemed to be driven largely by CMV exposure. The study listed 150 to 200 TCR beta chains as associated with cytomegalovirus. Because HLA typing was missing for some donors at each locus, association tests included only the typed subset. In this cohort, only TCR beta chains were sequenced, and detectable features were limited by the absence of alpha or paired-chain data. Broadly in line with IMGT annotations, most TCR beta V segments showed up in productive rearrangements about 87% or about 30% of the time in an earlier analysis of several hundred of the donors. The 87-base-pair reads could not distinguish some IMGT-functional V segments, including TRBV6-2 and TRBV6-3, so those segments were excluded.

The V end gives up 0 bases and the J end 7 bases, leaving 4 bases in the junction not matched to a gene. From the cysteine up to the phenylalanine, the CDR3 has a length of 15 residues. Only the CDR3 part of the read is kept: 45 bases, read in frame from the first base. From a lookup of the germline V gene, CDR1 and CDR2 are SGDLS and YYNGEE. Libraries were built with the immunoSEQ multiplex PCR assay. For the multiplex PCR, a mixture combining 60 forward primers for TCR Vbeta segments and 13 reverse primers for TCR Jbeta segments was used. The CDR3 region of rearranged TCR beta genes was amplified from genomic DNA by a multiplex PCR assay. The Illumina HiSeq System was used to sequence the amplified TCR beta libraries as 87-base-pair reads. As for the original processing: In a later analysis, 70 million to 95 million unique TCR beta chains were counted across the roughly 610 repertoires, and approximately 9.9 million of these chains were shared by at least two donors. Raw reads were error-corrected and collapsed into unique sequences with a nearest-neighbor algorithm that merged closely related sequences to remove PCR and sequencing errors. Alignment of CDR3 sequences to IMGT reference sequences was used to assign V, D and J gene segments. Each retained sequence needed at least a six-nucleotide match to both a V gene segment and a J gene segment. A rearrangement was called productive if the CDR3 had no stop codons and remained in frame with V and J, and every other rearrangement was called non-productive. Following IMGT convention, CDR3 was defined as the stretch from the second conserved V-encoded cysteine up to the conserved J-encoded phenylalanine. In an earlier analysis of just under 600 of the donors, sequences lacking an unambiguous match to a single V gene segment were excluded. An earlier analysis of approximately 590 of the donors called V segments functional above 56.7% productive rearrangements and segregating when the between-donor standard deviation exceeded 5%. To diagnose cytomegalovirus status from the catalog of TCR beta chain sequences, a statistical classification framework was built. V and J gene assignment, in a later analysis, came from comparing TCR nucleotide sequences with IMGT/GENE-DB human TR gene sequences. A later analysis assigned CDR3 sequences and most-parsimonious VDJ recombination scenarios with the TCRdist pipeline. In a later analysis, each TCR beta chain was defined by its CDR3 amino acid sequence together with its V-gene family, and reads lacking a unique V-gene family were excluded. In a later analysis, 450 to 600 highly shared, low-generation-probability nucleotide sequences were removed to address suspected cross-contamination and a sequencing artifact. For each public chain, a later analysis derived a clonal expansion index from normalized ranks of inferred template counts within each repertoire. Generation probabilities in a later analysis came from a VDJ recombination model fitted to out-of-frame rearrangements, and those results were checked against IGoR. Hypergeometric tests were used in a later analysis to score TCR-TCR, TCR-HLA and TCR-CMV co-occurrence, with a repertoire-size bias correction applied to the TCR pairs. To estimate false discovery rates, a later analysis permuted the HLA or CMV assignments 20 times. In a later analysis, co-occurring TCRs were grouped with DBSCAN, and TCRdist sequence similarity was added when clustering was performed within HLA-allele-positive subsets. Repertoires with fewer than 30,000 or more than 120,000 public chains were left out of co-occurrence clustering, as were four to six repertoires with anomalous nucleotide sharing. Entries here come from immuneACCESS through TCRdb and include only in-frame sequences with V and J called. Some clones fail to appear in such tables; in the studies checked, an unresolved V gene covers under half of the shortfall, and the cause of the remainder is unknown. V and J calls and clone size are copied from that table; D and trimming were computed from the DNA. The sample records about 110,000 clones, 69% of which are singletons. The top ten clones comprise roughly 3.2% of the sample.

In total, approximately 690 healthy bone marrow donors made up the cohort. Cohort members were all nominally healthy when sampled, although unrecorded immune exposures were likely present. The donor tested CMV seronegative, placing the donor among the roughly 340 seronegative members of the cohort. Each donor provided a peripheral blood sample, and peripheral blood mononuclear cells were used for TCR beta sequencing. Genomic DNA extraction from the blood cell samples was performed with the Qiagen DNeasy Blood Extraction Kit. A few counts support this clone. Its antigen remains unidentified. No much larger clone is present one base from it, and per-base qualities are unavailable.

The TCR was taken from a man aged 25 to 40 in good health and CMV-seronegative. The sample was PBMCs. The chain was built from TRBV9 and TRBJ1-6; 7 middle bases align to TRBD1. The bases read TGTGCCAGCAGCGTAGATCGGACAGGAAATTCACCCCTCCACTTT. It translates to CASSVDRTGNSPLHF. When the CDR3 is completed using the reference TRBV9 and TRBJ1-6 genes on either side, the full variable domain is DSGVTQTPKHLITATGQRVTLRCSPRSGDLSVYWYQQSLDQGLQFLIQYYNGEERAKGNILERFSAQQFPDLHSELNLSSLELGDSALYFCASSVDRTGNSPLHFGNGTRLTVT.